This TCR beta chain emerged from a study of OX40 agonist ivuxolimab in advanced cancers. Study overall: Ivuxolimab, an agonistic anti-OX40 (CD134) antibody, was given to patients. Notes on the study in general: CD8+ T cells were the subset that, on average, had more expanded clones than CD4+. There was clonal expansion of CD4+ and CD8+ blood T cells by week 6 at 0.1 to 3.0 mg/kg.

Comment on this clone: Antigen: not known.

The CDR3 runs to 14 residues. Germline V CDR1 and CDR2: MNHEY, SVGAGI. Trimming stripped 4 bases from V and 4 bases from J, with 12 bases between. Libraries were prepared by immunoSEQ multiplex PCR; TCRdb keeps only in-frame clonotypes and omits some of them. The sample records around 70,000 clones, 85% being singletons. V is TRBV6-5 and J is TRBJ2-3; D remains unclear. This clonotype originated in an adult with an advanced solid tumor such as melanoma, head and neck, liver or kidney cancer. Material: CD4+ or CD8+ T cells sorted from blood, obtained in a trial of the OX40 agonist ivuxolimab. CDR3 loop: CASSSQGRADTQYF. In DNA, the CDR3 is TGTGCCAGCAGTTCTCAAGGTCGGGCAGATACGCAGTATTTT.